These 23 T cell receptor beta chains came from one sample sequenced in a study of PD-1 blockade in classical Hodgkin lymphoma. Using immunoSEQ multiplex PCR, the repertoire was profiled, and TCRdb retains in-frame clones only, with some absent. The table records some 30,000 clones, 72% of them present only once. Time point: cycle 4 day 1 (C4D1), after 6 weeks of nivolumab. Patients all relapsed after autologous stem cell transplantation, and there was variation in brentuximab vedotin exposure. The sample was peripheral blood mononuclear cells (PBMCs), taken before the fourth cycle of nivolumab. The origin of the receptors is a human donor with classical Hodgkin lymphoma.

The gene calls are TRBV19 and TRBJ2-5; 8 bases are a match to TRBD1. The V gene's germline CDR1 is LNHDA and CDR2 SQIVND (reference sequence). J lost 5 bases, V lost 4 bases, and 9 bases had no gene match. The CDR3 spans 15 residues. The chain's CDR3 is CASSTRTGTTETQYF. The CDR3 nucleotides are TGTGCCAGTAGTACTCGGACAGGGACGACGGAGACCCAGTACTTC.

This CDR3 reads CASSMIKGHPTDTQYF. CDR3 nucleotide sequence: TGTGCCAGTAGTATGATTAAGGGGCACCCCACAGATACGCAGTATTTT. The chain combines TRBV19 with TRBJ2-3; a weak D match, TRBD1 (5 bases). The V gene lost 3 bases and the J gene lost 2 bases, with 15 bases spanning the gap. Per the germline V gene, CDR1 is LNHDA and CDR2 is SQIVND (reference sequence). This CDR3 is built from 16 residues.

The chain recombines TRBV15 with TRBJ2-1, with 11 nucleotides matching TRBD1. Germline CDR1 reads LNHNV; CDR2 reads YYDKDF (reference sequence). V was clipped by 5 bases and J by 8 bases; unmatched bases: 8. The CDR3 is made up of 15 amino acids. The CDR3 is CATSPTGQGADEQFF. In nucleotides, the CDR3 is TGTGCCACCAGCCCCACCGGACAGGGGGCTGATGAGCAGTTCTTC.

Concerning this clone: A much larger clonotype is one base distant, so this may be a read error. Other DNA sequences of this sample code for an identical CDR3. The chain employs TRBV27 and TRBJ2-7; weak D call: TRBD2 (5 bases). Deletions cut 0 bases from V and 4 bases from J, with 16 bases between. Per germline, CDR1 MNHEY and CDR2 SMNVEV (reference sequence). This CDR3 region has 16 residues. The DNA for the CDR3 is TGTGCCAGCAGTTTATCGCTCGGGGATAGGGAATACGAGCAGTACTTC. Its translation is CASSLSLGDREYEQYF.

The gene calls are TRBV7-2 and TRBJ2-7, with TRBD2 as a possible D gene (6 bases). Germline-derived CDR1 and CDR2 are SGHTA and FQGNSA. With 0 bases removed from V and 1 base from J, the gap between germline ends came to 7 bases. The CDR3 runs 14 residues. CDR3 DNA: TGTGCCAGCAGCTTAGCCGGGAGTTCCTACGAGCAGTACTTC. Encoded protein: CASSLAGSSYEQYF. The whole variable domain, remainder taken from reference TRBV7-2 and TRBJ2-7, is GAGVSQSPSNKVTEKGKDVELRCDPISGHTALYWYRQSLGQGLEFLIYFQGNSAPDKSGLPSDRFSAERTGGSVSTLTIQRTQQEDSAVYLCASSLAGSSYEQYFGPGTRLTVT.

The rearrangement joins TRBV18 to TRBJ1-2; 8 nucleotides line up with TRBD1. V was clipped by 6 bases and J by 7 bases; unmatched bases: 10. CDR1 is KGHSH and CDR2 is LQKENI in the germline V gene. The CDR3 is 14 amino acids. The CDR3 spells CASSGQGTPFGYTF. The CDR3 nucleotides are TGTGCCAGCTCCGGACAGGGAACACCATTTGGCTACACCTTC.

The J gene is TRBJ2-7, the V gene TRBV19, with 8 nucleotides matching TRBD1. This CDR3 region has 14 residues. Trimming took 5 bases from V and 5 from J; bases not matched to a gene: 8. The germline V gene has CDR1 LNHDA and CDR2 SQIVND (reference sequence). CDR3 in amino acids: CASSPWTGSDEQYF. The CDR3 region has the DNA TGTGCCAGTAGTCCTTGGACAGGGTCGGACGAGCAGTACTTC.

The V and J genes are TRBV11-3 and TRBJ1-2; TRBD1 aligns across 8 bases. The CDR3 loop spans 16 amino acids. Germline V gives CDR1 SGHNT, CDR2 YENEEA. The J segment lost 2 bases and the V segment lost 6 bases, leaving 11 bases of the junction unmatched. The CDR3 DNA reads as TGTGCCAGCAGTCTCCGGACAGGGTGGCAGAACTATGGCTACACCTTC. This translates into CASSLRTGWQNYGYTF.

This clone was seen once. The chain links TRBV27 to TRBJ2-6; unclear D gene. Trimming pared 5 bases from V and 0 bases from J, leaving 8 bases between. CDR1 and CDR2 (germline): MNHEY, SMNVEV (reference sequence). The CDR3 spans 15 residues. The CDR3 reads CASSLYVSGANVLTF. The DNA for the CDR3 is TGTGCCAGCAGTCTTTACGTCTCTGGGGCCAACGTCCTGACTTTC.

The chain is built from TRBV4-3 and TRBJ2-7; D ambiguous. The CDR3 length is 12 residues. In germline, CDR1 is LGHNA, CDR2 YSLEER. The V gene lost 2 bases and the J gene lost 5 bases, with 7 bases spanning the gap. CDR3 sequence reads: CASSQKGNEQYF. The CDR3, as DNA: TGCGCCAGCAGCCAAAAGGGAAACGAGCAGTACTTC.

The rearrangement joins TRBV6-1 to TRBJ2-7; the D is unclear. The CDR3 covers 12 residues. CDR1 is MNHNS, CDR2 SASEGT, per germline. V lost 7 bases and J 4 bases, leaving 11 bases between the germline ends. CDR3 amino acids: CASKDLGYEQYF. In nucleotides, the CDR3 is TGTGCCAGCAAAGATCTCGGGTACGAGCAGTACTTC.

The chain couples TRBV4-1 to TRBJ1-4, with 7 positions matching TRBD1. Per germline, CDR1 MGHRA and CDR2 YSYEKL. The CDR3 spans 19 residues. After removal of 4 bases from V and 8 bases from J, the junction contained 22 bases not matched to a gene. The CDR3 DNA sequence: TGCGCCAGCAGCCCCCAACAGGGGTGGGTGGTATCAGGCCAAGAAAAACTGTTTTTT. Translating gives CASSPQQGWVVSGQEKLFF.

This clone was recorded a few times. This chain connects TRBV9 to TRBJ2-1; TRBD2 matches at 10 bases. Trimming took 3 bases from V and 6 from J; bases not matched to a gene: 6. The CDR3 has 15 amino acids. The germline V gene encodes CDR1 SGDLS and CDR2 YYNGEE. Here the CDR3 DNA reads TGTGCCAGCAGCGCAACTAGCGGGACCCGCAATGAGCAGTTCTTC. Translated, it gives CASSATSGTRNEQFF. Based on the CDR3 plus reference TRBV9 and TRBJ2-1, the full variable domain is DSGVTQTPKHLITATGQRVTLRCSPRSGDLSVYWYQQSLDQGLQFLIQYYNGEERAKGNILERFSAQQFPDLHSELNLSSLELGDSALYFCASSATSGTRNEQFFGPGTRLTVL.

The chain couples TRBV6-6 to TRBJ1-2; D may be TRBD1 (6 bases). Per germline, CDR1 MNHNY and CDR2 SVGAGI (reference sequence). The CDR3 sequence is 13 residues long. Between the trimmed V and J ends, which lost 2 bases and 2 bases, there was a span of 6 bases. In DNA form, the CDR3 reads TGTGCCAGCAGTTACGGGACAAACTATGGCTACACCTTC. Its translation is CASSYGTNYGYTF.

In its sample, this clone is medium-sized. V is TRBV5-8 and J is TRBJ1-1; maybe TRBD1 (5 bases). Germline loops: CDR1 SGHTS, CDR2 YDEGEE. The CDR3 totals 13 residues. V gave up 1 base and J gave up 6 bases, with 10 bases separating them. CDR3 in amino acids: CASSLPEGAEAFF. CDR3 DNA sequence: TGTGCCAGCAGCTTGCCAGAAGGGGCTGAAGCTTTCTTT.

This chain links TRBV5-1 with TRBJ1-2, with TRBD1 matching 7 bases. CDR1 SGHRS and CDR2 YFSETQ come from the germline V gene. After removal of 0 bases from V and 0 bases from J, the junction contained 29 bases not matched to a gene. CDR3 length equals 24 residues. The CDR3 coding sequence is TGCGCCAGCAGCTTGGCCCTTGCCCGGGACAGCCGACCAAAAGCGGGGCGTACTAACTATGGCTACACCTTC. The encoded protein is CASSLALARDSRPKAGRTNYGYTF.

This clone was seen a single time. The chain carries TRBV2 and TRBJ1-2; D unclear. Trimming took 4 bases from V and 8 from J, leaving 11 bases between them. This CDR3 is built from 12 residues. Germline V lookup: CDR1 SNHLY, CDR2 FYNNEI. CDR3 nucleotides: TGTGCCAGCAGTGGCGGAGCTTGGGGCTACACCTTC. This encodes CASSGGAWGYTF.

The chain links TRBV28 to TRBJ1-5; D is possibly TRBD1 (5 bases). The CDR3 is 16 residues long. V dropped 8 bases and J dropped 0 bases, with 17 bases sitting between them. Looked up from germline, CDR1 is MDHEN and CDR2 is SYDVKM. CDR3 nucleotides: TGTGCCAGCTCGTTGGGGGGGAAGAATAGCAATCAGCCCCAGCATTTT. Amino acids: CASSLGGKNSNQPQHF. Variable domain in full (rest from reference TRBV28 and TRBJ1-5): DVKVTQSSRYLVKRTGEKVFLECVQDMDHENMFWYRQDPGLGLRLIYFSYDVKMKEKGDIPEGYSVSREKKERFSLILESASTNQTSMYLCASSLGGKNSNQPQHFGDGTRLSIL.

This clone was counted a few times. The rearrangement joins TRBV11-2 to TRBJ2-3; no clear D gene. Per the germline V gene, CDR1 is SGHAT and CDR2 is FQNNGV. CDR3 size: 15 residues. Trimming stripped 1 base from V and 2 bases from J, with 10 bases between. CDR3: CASSLVTDNTDTQYF. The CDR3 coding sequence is TGTGCCAGCAGCTTAGTAACAGATAACACAGATACGCAGTATTTT.

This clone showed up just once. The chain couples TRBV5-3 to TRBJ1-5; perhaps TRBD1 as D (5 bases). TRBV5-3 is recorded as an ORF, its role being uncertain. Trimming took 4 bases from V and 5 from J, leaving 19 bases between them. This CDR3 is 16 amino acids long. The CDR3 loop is CARSLPGLDSDQPQHF. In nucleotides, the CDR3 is TGTGCCAGAAGCCTGCCGGGACTCGACTCGGATCAGCCCCAGCATTTT.

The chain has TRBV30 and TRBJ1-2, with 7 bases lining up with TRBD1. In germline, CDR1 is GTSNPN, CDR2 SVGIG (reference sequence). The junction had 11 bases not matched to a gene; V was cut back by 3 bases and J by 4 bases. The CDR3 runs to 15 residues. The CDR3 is CAWSLAKGQLYGYTF. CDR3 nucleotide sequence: TGTGCCTGGAGCCTAGCTAAGGGACAGCTCTATGGCTACACCTTC.

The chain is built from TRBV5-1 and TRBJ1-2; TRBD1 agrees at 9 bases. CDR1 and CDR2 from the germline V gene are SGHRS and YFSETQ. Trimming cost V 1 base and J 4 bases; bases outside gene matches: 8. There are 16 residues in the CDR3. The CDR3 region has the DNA TGCGCCAGCAGCTTGCAACAGGGGGCAGCTGGCTATGGCTACACCTTC. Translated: CASSLQQGAAGYGYTF.

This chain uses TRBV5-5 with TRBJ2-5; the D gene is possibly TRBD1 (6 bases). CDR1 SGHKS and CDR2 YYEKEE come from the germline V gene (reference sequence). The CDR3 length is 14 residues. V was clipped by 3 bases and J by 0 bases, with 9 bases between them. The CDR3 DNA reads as TGTGCCAGCAGCTCAGGACAGAACCAAGAGACCCAGTACTTC. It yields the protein CASSSGQNQETQYF.